The following is a T cell receptor beta chain sequence with its context. This sample is drawn from a study of control samples from healthy donors and cancer patients. TCRdb's table, derived via immunoSEQ multiplex PCR, lists solely in-frame clones and lacks some. The sample consists of about 160,000 clones, nearly 96% of them appearing once. The CDR3 consists of 15 residues. V lost 2 bases and J lost 6; bases outside the gene matches: 5. The V gene's germline CDR1 is SGHRS and CDR2 YFSETQ. The TCR was taken from a woman younger than 45 in good health. The chain is built from TRBV5-1 and TRBJ1-6; 7 bases line up with TRBD1. Sequencing input: blood. The CDR3 spells CASSLPGQSNSPLHF. The CDR3 coding sequence is TGCGCCAGCAGCTTACCGGGACAGAGTAATTCACCCCTCCACTTT.